One and the same sample provided the 10 T cell receptor beta chains below, sequenced in a study of T cell clonality in common variable immunodeficiency (dated by TCRdb to 2013 to 2016). The library was obtained by the immunoSEQ multiplex PCR assay. In TCRdb, the immuneACCESS table is reduced to in-frame sequences with V and J assigned. These tables do not hold every clone; where another copy was compared, an unresolved V gene accounts for under half, and the others remain unexplained. In this sample, 30,000 to 45,000 clones appear, none counted once only. The top ten clones comprise approximately 2.6% of the sample. Sequencing was carried out using peripheral blood mononuclear cells. The receptors derive from a person between 18 and 69 years old in good health.

In its sample, this clone was seen many times. The read falls 3 residues short of the CDR3 end, and the missing part is taken from the germline J gene. This rearrangement joins TRBV5-1 to TRBJ1-5; weak D call: TRBD1 (6 bases). CDR3 length: 14 residues. Germline V gene sequence: CDR1 SGHRS, CDR2 YFSETQ. The V end lost 4 bases, the J end lost 7 bases, and 15 bases lay between the germline ends. CDR3 bases read: TGCGCCAGCAGCCCCGACAGGCTCGACCAGCCC. Translated, it gives CASSPDRLDQP. The CDR3, in full, reads CASSPDRLDQPQHF.

This clone was picked up a small number of times. The read gets to within 3 residues of the CDR3 end, and the germline J gene fills in the rest. This chain links TRBV2 with TRBJ2-3; 9 nucleotides agree with TRBD1. Germline-derived CDR1 and CDR2 are SNHLY and FYNNEI. CDR3 length: 13 amino acids. CDR3 DNA, as far as it was read: TGTGCCAGCAACCGGGACAGGGACGAGACG. This gives the protein CASNRDRDET. The CDR3 in its entirety is CASNRDRDETQYF.

This clone has at least ten counts. The sequence runs out 3 residues before the end of the CDR3; the remainder is reconstructed from the germline J gene. The chain links TRBV19 to TRBJ2-7, with D perhaps TRBD1 (6 bases). Trimming left V 3 bases short and J 3 bases short, with 27 bases between. The CDR3 loop spans 19 amino acids. Germline CDR1 reads LNHDA; CDR2 reads SQIVND (reference sequence). CDR3 region: CASSILYPPGTKFDYEQYF. The covered CDR3 bases are TGTGCCAGTAGTATCCTCTACCCCCCCGGGACAAAATTCGACTACGAG.

This clone was seen many times. Sequencing ends 3 residues short of the CDR3 end; the germline J gene provides the rest. The chain is built from TRBV20-1 and TRBJ2-7; 7 bases are a match to TRBD2. This CDR3 is 15 amino acids long. After removal of 0 bases from V and 3 bases from J, the junction contained 8 bases not matched to a gene. The germline CDR1 and CDR2 sequences are DFQATT and SNEGSKA (reference sequence). The CDR3 region is CSARDRGDLNYEQYF. The CDR3 bases that were read are TGCAGTGCTAGAGATCGGGGGGACTTAAACTACGAG.

This clone showed up many times. The read terminates 3 residues before the CDR3 end, so the remaining end is supplied by the germline J gene. This chain links TRBV10-3 with TRBJ2-7; maybe TRBD2 (6 bases). This CDR3 spans 13 amino acids. V was trimmed by 4 bases and J by 4 bases, leaving 11 bases between them. CDR1 is ENHRY, CDR2 SYGVKD, per germline. CDR3 DNA, as far as it was read: TGTGCCATCAGTGGTGGCGGGAAGTACGAG. Translated: CAISGGGKYE. In full, the CDR3 is CAISGGGKYEQYF.

There are many counts of this clone. Coverage ceases 3 residues before the CDR3 finishes, and the germline J gene fills in the end. J is TRBJ1-1 and V is TRBV13; 7 nucleotides match TRBD1. Germline V lookup: CDR1 PRHDT, CDR2 FYEKMQ (reference sequence). This CDR3 has 14 residues. J gave up 3 bases and V 2 bases, and 3 bases lay outside the gene matches. CDR3 sequence reads: CASSLYRGHTEAFF. CDR3 DNA, as far as it was read: TGTGCCAGCAGCTTATACAGGGGACACACTGAA.

This clone has at least ten counts. The CDR3 is cut off 3 residues early in the read; its end comes from the germline J gene. V usage is TRBV20-1 and J usage is TRBJ2-2, with D hard to call. The CDR3 consists of 13 residues. The V and J ends lost 3 bases and 1 base respectively, with 6 bases between them. Germline-derived CDR1 and CDR2 are DFQATT and SNEGSKA (reference sequence). Here the CDR3 reads CSARVVNTGELFF. The covered CDR3 bases are TGCAGTGCTAGGGTAGTGAACACCGGGGAG.

This clone was counted at least ten times. The CDR3 bases that were read are TGTGCCAGCTCACCAGGGAAGGGGCCCATCAACTATGGC. Translating it yields CASSPGKGPINYG. The full CDR3 sequence reads CASSPGKGPINYGYTF. The genes are TRBV18 and TRBJ1-2; possible D gene TRBD1, 5 bases. The CDR3 goes on 3 residues after the read ends, and that part is filled in from the germline J gene. CDR1 and CDR2 (germline): KGHSH, LQKENI. The CDR3 extends over 16 amino acids. Trimming shortened V by 2 bases and J by 2 bases, and 15 bases separated the two germline ends.

There are many counts of this clone. CDR3 DNA (partial): TGTGCCAGCAGCCAAGGACTAGCGCCCTACGAG. Protein sequence: CASSQGLAPYE. The complete CDR3 reads CASSQGLAPYEQYF. This chain links TRBV2 with TRBJ2-7; 9 bases agree with TRBD2. Sequencing ends 3 residues short of the CDR3 end; the germline J gene provides the rest. V was pared by 6 bases and J by 2 bases, with 5 bases of the junction left unmatched. The CDR3 sequence is 14 residues long. The germline V gene has CDR1 SNHLY and CDR2 FYNNEI.

This clone was counted many times. The CDR3 reads CASSLVAGGTGELFF. Incomplete CDR3 DNA: TGTGCCAGCTCACTGGTAGCGGGAGGAACCGGGGAG. The chain combines TRBV18 with TRBJ2-2; 10 bases align to TRBD2. The read ends 3 residues before the CDR3 terminus; that terminus is restored from the germline J gene. The germline CDR1 and CDR2 sequences are KGHSH and LQKENI. CDR3 size: 15 residues. Germline trimming cut 4 bases from V and 5 bases from J; bases unmatched to any gene: 4.